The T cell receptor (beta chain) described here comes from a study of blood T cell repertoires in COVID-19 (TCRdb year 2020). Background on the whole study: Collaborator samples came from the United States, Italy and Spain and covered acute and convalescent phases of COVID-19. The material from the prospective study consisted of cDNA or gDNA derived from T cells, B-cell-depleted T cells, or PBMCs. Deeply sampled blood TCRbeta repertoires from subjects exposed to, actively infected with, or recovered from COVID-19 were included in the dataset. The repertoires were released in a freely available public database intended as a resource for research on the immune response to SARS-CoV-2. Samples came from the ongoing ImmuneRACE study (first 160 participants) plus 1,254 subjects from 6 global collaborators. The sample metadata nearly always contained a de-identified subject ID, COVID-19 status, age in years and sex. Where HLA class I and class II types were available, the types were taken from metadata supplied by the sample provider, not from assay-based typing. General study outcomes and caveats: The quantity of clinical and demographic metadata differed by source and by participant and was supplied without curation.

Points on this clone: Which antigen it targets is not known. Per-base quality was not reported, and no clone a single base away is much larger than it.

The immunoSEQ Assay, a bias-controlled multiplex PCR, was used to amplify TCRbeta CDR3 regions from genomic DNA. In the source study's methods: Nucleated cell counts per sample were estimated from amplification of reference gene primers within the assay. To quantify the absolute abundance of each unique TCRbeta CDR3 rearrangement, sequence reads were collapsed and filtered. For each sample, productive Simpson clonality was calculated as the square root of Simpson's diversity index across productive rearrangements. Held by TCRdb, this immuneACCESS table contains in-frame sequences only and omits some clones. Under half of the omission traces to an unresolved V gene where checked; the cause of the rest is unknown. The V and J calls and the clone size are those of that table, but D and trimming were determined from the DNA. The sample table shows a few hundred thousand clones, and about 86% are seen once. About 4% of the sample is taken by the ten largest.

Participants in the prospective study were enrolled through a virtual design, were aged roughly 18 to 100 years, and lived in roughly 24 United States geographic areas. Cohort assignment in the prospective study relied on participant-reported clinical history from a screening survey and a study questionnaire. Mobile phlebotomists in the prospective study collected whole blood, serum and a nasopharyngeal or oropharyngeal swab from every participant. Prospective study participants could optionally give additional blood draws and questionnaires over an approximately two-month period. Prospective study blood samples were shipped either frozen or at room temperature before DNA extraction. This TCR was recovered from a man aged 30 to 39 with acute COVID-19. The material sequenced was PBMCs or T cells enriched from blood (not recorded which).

The DNA reads TGTGCCAGTAGGACCAGACAGGGGTCTGGGGCCAACGTCCTGACTTTC. It specifies CASRTRQGSGANVLTF. The rearrangement joined TRBV19 to TRBJ2-6; a stretch of 8 junction bases matches TRBD1. Trimming leaves V shorter by 6 bases and J shorter by 1 base, with the junction holding 5 bases beyond the gene matches. Sequences LNHDA (CDR1) and SQIVND (CDR2) are obtained from the germline V gene (reference sequence). The CDR3, cysteine through phenylalanine, is 16 amino acids long. CDR3 DNA only is kept here, 48 bases in frame from base 1.